The 20 T cell receptor beta chains listed next were all sequenced from one sample in a study of T cells in Graves' hyperthyroidism and ophthalmopathy. From RNA transcripts, TCR beta CDR3 regions were amplified. The study used the HTBI primer set for a first-round RT-PCR of the TCR CDR3. MiXCR, applied by TCRdb to the multiplex PCR reads, yields one record per CDR3 protein. The data contain some 760,000 distinct CDR3 sequences, approximately 14% of them singletons. The sequenced sample was blood. The receptors stem from a woman under 30 with Graves' hyperthyroidism.

This clonotype was seen a handful of times. The chain recombines TRBV4-1 with TRBJ2-7, with D unclear. The CDR3 contains 14 residues. The V and J ends lost 4 bases and 4 bases respectively, with 14 bases between them. Germline CDR1 reads MGHRA; CDR2 reads YSYEKL. Here the CDR3 DNA reads TGCGCCAGCAGCCGCACAGACCGAGATTACGAGCAGTACTTC. Its translation is CASSRTDRDYEQYF.

This clonotype occurred many times. The rearrangement links TRBV3-1 to TRBJ2-7; 7 nucleotides match TRBD1. V trimming: 3 bases; J trimming: 6 bases; junction bases outside the gene matches: 5. The CDR3 contains 13 residues. The germline gives CDR1 LGHDT, CDR2 YNNKEL (reference sequence). The CDR3 coding sequence is TGTGCCAGCAGCCATGGGACAGTAGGCGAGCAGTACTTC. It codes for CASSHGTVGEQYF.

The CDR3 region is CATSDWGTGGLNEQFF. CDR3 DNA: TGTGCCACCAGTGATTGGGGGACAGGGGGCCTTAATGAGCAGTTCTTC. V is TRBV24-1 and J is TRBJ2-1; TRBD1 matches at 12 bases. The CDR3 runs to 16 residues. Germline CDR1 KGHDR, CDR2 SFDVKD. V gave up 2 bases and J gave up 7 bases; unmatched junction bases: 5.

This sequence joins TRBV7-2 and TRBJ1-5; TRBD1 matches at 7 bases. Germline loops: CDR1 SGHTA, CDR2 FQGNSA. CDR3 length: 16 residues. V shed 3 bases, J shed 7 bases, and the junction held 12 bases outside the gene matches. In DNA, the CDR3 is TGTGCCAGCAGCTTCGGAAGGGGGCAGGGGCGACAGCCCCAGCATTTT. This codes for CASSFGRGQGRQPQHF. Supplemented by reference TRBV7-2 and TRBJ1-5, the full variable domain reads GAGVSQSPSNKVTEKGKDVELRCDPISGHTALYWYRQSLGQGLEFLIYFQGNSAPDKSGLPSDRFSAERTGGSVSTLTIQRTQQEDSAVYLCASSFGRGQGRQPQHFGDGTRLSIL.

This clonotype was counted ten times or more. CDR3 loop: CASSYPPDRAEAFF. In DNA, the CDR3 is TGTGCCAGCAGTTACCCGCCAGACAGGGCCGAAGCTTTCTTT. The chain is built from TRBV6-2 or TRBV6-3 and TRBJ1-1; 7 positions match TRBD1. J lost 8 bases, V lost 2 bases, and 8 bases had no gene match. The V gene's germline CDR1 is MNHEY and CDR2 SVGEGT. The CDR3 runs to 14 residues.

The J gene is TRBJ2-1, the V gene TRBV2; 8 bases map to TRBD1. Germline lookup yields CDR1 SNHLY and CDR2 FYNNEI. The CDR3 has 13 residues. V was pared by 8 bases and J by 6 bases, with 6 bases of the junction left unmatched. As DNA, the CDR3 is TGTGCCAGCTGCAGGGGGCTTTGCAATGAGCAGTTCTTC. Protein: CASCRGLCNEQFF.

J is TRBJ1-1 and V is TRBV9; D is perhaps TRBD1 (6 bases). V lost 0 bases and J lost 3, with 9 bases in between. Germline CDR1 SGDLS, CDR2 YYNGEE. The CDR3 is made up of 14 amino acids. The CDR3 loop reads CASSVEGGYTEAFF. The DNA of the CDR3 is TGTGCCAGCAGCGTAGAGGGGGGATACACTGAAGCTTTCTTT.

There are many counts of this clonotype. The gene calls are TRBV29-1 and TRBJ1-1; TRBD1 is a possible D gene (6 bases). Germline V gene sequence: CDR1 SQVTM, CDR2 ANQGSEA. Trimming took 7 bases from V and 1 from J, leaving 13 bases between them. The CDR3 loop spans 13 amino acids. The CDR3, as DNA: TGCAGCGCCAGGGGCGAACAGAACACTGAAGCTTTCTTT. This encodes CSARGEQNTEAFF.

This clonotype was counted many times. Its ends do not fully match the called genes, so a read error is possible. The CDR3 loop reads CASSPTPRSTQETRYF. CDR3 coding DNA: TGTGCCAGCAGTCCCACCCCGAGGTCCACGCAAGAGACCCGGTACTTC. The chain uses TRBV28 and TRBJ2-5; D is unresolved. Germline-derived CDR1 and CDR2 are MDHEN and SYDVKM. This CDR3 has 16 amino acids.

The chain links TRBV9 to TRBJ2-4; 9 bases agree with TRBD2. Germline values: CDR1 SGDLS, CDR2 YYNGEE. This CDR3 spans 13 amino acids. V lost 0 bases, J lost 10 bases, and 2 bases stayed unmatched. The CDR3 nucleotides are TGTGCCAGCAGCGTAGGGCTAGCGGGGATTCAGTACTTC. Encoded protein: CASSVGLAGIQYF.

The chain joins TRBV6-9 to TRBJ2-1, with D possibly being TRBD1 or TRBD2 (5 bases each). From germline, CDR1 is MNHGY and CDR2 SVAAGI. The CDR3 loop spans 15 amino acids. V lost 3 bases and J lost 4, with 13 bases in between. CDR3 nucleotide sequence: TGTGCCAGCAGTTACGGTATTGGGGGTTACAATGAGCAGTTCTTC. Translated: CASSYGIGGYNEQFF.

This clonotype was counted between two and nine times. The rearrangement uses TRBV28 and TRBJ2-2; D ambiguous. The germline V gene encodes CDR1 MDHEN and CDR2 SYDVKM. This CDR3 has 13 amino acids. Trimming took off 3 bases at V and 5 bases at J, with 7 bases between the two ends. As DNA, the CDR3 is TGTGCCAGCAGTTTTCTGATTACCGGGGAGCTGTTTTTT. Translated, it gives CASSFLITGELFF.

The table lists this clonotype with many counts. J is TRBJ1-1 and V is TRBV7-8; D gene uncertain. Germline assignment: CDR1 SGHVS and CDR2 FQNEAQ. The CDR3 sequence is 12 residues long. The germline V and J ends were trimmed by 3 bases and 4 bases, with 6 bases remaining between them. CDR3 residues: CASSFAVTEAFF. The CDR3 DNA is TGTGCCAGCAGCTTTGCAGTCACTGAAGCTTTCTTT.

This clonotype has more than one count but fewer than ten. The chain employs TRBV27 and TRBJ2-7; D gene unclear. Germline V gene data show CDR1 as MNHEY and CDR2 as SMNVEV (reference sequence). This CDR3 has 14 amino acids. Between the trimmed V and J ends, which lost 2 bases and 5 bases, there was a span of 13 bases. The CDR3 region is CASSLGVSRDEQYF. CDR3 coding DNA: TGTGCCAGCAGTTTAGGAGTATCCCGAGACGAGCAGTACTTC.

This chain connects TRBV6-1 to TRBJ2-5, with TRBD2 as a possible D gene (7 bases). CDR3 length: 15 amino acids. Germline loops: CDR1 MNHNS, CDR2 SASEGT. V dropped 1 base and J dropped 5 bases, with 14 bases sitting between them. Written as DNA, the CDR3 is TGTGCCAGCAGTGAAGTCGGGGGGCGCGGGGAGACCCAGTACTTC. Protein sequence: CASSEVGGRGETQYF.

The chain recombines TRBV4-3 with TRBJ2-2; 8 nucleotides align to TRBD1. Germline V gene lookup returns CDR1 LGHNA and CDR2 YSLEER. There are 16 residues in the CDR3. V trimming: 0 bases; J trimming: 9 bases; junction bases outside the gene matches: 9. The CDR3 sequence is CASSQEGRGQIRELFF. DNA of the CDR3: TGCGCCAGCAGCCAAGAGGGCAGGGGGCAAATAAGGGAGCTGTTTTTT.

The sample holds many counts of this clonotype. The rearrangement links TRBV2 to TRBJ2-7; no firm D call. There are 14 residues in the CDR3. In germline, CDR1 is SNHLY, CDR2 FYNNEI. V lost 5 bases to trimming and J lost 3 bases, with 14 bases between them. The CDR3 DNA follows: TGTGCCAGCAGTCAAAGGGCAGTACTCTACGAGCAGTACTTC. It yields the protein CASSQRAVLYEQYF.

This clonotype has only a few counts. V is TRBV7-9 and J is TRBJ2-7, with a tentative D call TRBD1 (5 bases). From germline, CDR1 is SEHNR and CDR2 FQNEAQ (reference sequence). Trimming stripped 5 bases from V and 2 bases from J, with 13 bases between. The CDR3 consists of 14 residues. DNA of the CDR3: TGTGCCAGCAGCCGTGACAGCCTTCCCTACGAGCAGTACTTC. Encoded protein: CASSRDSLPYEQYF.

This sequence joins TRBV6-2 or TRBV6-3 and TRBJ1-5; D unclear. Germline lookup yields CDR1 MNHEY and CDR2 SVGEGT. V was cut by 2 bases and J by 1 base, with 15 bases left in between. The CDR3 sequence is 17 residues long. As DNA, the CDR3 is TGTGCCAGCAGTTACCCTAACCCGAGGGTAAGCAATCAGCCCCAGCATTTT. It is translated as CASSYPNPRVSNQPQHF.

V usage is TRBV6-4 and J usage is TRBJ2-1, with 9 bases lining up with TRBD2. Looked up from germline, CDR1 is MRHNA and CDR2 is SNTAGT. Losses at the gene ends were 2 bases for V and 6 bases for J; bases not matched to a gene: 5. The CDR3 is made up of 15 amino acids. CDR3 in DNA: TGTGCCAGCAGTGACGGGGGACTAGCCGGCAATGAGCAGTTCTTC. Protein sequence: CASSDGGLAGNEQFF.